The 5 T cell receptor beta chains reported below all come from one sample, sequenced in a study of blood T cells in healthy people across ages. Sample-barcoded 5' priming and a J-beta primer mix drove a second PCR of about 6 to 12 cycles. One entry per CDR3 protein, called by TCRdb with MiXCR from the 5' RACE reads. The data hold 850,000 to 1,300,000 distinct CDR3 sequences, with around 43% observed a single time. The sequenced sample was blood. All receptors come from a woman in her fifties or sixties in good health.

The genes are TRBV7-6 and TRBJ2-1, with D possibly matching TRBD2 (6 bases). The V end lost 5 bases, the J end lost 8 bases, and 16 bases lay between the germline ends. This CDR3 is 14 amino acids long. CDR1 and CDR2 from the germline V gene are SGHVS and FNYEAQ. The CDR3 here is CASSPNVLAYEQFF. The CDR3 nucleotides read TGTGCCAGCAGCCCTAATGTGCTAGCGTATGAGCAGTTCTTC.

This rearrangement joins TRBV25-1 to TRBJ2-1; 11 positions match TRBD1. CDR1 MGHDK and CDR2 SYGVNS come from the germline V gene. CDR3 length: 15 amino acids. The V and J ends lost 6 bases and 13 bases, in that order; junction bases with no gene match: 14. CDR3 protein: CASSEGTGGLETQFF. The CDR3 DNA reads as TGTGCCAGCAGCGAAGGGACAGGGGGGTTGGAGACCCAGTTCTTC.

This rearrangement joins TRBV6-2 or TRBV6-3 to TRBJ2-4, with TRBD2 identical over 12 bases. The junction had 5 bases not matched to a gene; V was cut back by 3 bases and J by 2 bases. Germline V CDR1 and CDR2: MNHEY, SVGEGT. This CDR3 contains 17 residues. CDR3 protein: CASSYRLAGDPKNIQYF. CDR3 nucleotides: TGTGCCAGCAGTTATAGACTAGCGGGAGATCCCAAAAACATTCAGTACTTC.

The J gene is TRBJ2-5, the V gene TRBV6-1, with D possibly matching TRBD2 (6 bases). Germline V gene data show CDR1 as MNHNS and CDR2 as SASEGT. This CDR3 is 12 amino acids long. Trimming left V 5 bases short and J 5 bases short, with 9 bases between. As DNA, the CDR3 is TGTGCCAGCAGTAGGGACTTGGAGACCCAGTACTTC. Protein sequence: CASSRDLETQYF.

The chain combines TRBV2 with TRBJ2-5; TRBD2 might be the D (7 bases). From germline, CDR1 is SNHLY and CDR2 FYNNEI. The CDR3 has 15 residues. Between the trimmed V and J ends, which lost 6 bases and 4 bases, there was a span of 18 bases. The CDR3 nucleotides read TGTGCCAGCAGCGAGGGGGGCGGGGGAGGAGAGACCCAGTACTTC. Translated: CASSEGGGGGETQYF.